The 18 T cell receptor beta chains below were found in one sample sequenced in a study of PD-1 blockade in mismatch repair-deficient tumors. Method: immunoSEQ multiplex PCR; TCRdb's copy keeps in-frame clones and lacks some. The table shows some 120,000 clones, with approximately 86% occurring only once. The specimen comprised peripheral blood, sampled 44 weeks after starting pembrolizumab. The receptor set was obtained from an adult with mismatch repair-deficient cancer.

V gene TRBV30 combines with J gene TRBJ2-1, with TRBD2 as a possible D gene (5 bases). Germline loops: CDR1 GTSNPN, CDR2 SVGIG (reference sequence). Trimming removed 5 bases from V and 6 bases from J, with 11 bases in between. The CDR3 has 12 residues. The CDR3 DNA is TGTGCCTGGGGGGAGAGGTTCAATGAGCAGTTCTTC. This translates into CAWGERFNEQFF.

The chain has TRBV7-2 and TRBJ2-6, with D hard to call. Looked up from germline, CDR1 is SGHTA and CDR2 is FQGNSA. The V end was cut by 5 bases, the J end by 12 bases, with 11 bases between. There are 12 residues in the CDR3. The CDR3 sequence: CASSLTPPVLTF. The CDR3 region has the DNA TGTGCCAGCAGCCTCACTCCCCCCGTCCTGACTTTC. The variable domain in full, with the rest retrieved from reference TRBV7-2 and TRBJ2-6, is GAGVSQSPSNKVTEKGKDVELRCDPISGHTALYWYRQSLGQGLEFLIYFQGNSAPDKSGLPSDRFSAERTGGSVSTLTIQRTQQEDSAVYLCASSLTPPVLTFGAGSRLTVL.

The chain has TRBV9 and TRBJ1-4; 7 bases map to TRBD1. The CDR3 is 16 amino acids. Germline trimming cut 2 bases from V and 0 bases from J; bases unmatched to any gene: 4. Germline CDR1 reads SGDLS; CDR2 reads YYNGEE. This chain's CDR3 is CASSVGDRTTNEKLFF. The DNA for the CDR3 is TGTGCCAGCAGCGTCGGGGACAGAACAACTAATGAAAAACTGTTTTTT.

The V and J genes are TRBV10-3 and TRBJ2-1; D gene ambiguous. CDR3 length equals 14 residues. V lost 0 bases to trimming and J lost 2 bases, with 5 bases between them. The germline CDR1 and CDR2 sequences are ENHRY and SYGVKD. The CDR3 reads CAISESAAYNEQFF. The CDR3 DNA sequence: TGTGCCATCAGTGAGTCGGCAGCCTACAATGAGCAGTTCTTC.

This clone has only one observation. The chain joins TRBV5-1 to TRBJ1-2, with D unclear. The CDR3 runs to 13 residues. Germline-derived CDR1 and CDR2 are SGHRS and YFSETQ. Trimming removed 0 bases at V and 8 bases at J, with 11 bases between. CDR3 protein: CASSLATGGGYTF. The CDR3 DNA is TGCGCCAGCAGCTTGGCCACCGGAGGAGGCTACACCTTC.

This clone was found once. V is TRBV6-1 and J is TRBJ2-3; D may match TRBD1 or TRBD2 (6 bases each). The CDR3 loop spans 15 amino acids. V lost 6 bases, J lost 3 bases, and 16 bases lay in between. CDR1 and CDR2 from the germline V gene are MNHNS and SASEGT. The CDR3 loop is CASRKGPGATDTQYF. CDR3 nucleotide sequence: TGTGCCAGCAGGAAGGGCCCGGGGGCGACAGATACGCAGTATTTT.

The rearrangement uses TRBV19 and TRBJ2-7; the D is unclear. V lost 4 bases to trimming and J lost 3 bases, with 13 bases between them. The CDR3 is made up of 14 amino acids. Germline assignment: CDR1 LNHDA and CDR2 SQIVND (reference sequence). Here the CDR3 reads CASSTLLRVYEQYF. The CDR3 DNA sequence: TGTGCCAGTAGTACCCTCCTTCGGGTCTACGAGCAGTACTTC. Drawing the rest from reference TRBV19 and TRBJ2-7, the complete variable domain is DGGITQSPKYLFRKEGQNVTLSCEQNLNHDAMYWYRQDPGQGLRLIYYSQIVNDFQKGDIAEGYSVSREKKESFPLTVTSAQKNPTAFYLCASSTLLRVYEQYFGPGTRLTVT.

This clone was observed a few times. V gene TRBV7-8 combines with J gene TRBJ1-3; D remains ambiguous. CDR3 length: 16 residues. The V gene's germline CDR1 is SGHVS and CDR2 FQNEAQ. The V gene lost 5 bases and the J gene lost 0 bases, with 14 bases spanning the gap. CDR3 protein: CASSPLERASGNTIYF. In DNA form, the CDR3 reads TGTGCCAGCAGCCCCCTTGAAAGGGCCTCTGGAAACACCATATATTTT.

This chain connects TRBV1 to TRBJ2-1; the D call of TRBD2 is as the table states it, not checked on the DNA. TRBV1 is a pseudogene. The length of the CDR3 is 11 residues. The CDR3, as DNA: TGCACCAGCAGCCCCCGGGTTGAGCAGTTCTTC. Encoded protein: CTSSPRVEQFF.

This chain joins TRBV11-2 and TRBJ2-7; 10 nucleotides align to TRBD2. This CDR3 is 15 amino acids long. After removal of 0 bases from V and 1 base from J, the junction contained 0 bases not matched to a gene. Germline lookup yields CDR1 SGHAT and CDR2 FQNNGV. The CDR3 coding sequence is TGTGCCAGCAGCTTAGAACTAGCGGGATCCTACGAGCAGTACTTC. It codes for CASSLELAGSYEQYF.

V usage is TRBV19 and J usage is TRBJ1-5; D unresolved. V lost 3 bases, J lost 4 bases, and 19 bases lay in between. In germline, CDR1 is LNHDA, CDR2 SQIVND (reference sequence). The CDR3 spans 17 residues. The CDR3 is CASSIPPWRRRNQPQHF. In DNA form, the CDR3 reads TGTGCCAGTAGTATTCCCCCGTGGAGGCGGCGGAATCAGCCCCAGCATTTT.

In DNA, the CDR3 is TGTGCCAGCAGCCCCAATGGGGGGTCTGAAGCTTTCTTT. It specifies CASSPNGGSEAFF. J is TRBJ1-1 and V is TRBV7-9; TRBD1 is a possible D gene (5 bases). Germline lookup yields CDR1 SEHNR and CDR2 FQNEAQ (reference sequence). V was shortened by 5 bases and J by 6 bases, with 13 bases between the two germline ends. The CDR3 has 13 amino acids.

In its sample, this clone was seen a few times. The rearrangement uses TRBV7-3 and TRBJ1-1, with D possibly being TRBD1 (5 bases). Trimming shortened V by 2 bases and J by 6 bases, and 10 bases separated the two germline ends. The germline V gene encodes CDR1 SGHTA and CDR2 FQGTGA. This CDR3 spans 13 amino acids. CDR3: CASSLGWGAEAFF. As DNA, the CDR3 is TGTGCCAGCAGCTTAGGTTGGGGCGCTGAAGCTTTCTTT.

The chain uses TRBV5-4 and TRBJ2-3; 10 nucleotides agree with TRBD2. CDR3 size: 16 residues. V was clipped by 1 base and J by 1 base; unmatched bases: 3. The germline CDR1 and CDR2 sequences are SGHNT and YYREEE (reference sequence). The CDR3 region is CASSLRTSGRTDTQYF. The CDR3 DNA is TGTGCCAGCAGCTTGAGGACTAGCGGCCGCACAGATACGCAGTATTTT.

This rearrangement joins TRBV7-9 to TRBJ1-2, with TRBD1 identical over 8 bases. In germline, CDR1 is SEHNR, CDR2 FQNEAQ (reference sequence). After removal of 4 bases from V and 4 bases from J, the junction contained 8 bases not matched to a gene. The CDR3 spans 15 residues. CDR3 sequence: CASSSRTGPTYGYTF. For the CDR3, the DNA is TGTGCCAGCAGCTCCCGGACAGGGCCAACCTATGGCTACACCTTC.

The CDR3 DNA sequence: TGTGCCACCTCTGTGACTTACAGGGGAAGTTCGAGCACCGGGGAGCTGTTTTTT. This sequence encodes CATSVTYRGSSSTGELFF. V usage is TRBV10-3 and J usage is TRBJ2-2; 7 nucleotides agree with TRBD1. This CDR3 is 18 amino acids long. CDR1 ENHRY and CDR2 SYGVKD come from the germline V gene. Unmatched junction bases numbered 21, after V lost 10 bases and J lost 4 bases.

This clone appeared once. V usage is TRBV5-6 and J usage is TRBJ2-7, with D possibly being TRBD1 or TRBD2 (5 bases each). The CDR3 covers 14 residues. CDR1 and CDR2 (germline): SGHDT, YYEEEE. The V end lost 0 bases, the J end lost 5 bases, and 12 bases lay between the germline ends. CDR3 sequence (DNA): TGTGCCAGCAGCTTGGTGGGGGTTCGGGACGAGCAGTACTTC. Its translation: CASSLVGVRDEQYF.

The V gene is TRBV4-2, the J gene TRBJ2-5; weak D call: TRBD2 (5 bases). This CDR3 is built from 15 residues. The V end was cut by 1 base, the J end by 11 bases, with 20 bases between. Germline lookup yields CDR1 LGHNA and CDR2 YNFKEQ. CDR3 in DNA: TGTGCCAGCAGCCAAGTTGGACTCGCGCCCGCTCATCAGTACTTC. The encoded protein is CASSQVGLAPAHQYF.